A single sample gave rise to the 24 T cell receptor beta chains below, sequenced in a study of glioma-infiltrating T cells after dendritic cell vaccination. Some clones are missing from TCRdb's copy, which holds only in-frame ones; the method was immunoSEQ multiplex PCR. The sample consists of roughly 52,000 clones, roughly 85% of them appearing once. This specimen consisted of blood, obtained before dendritic cell vaccination. The receptors here all came from a human donor with glioblastoma.

With respect to this clone: In the same sample, other DNA sequences code for this CDR3. This rearrangement joins TRBV6-4 to TRBJ2-3; 7 bases match TRBD2. The CDR3 covers 14 residues. Germline lookup yields CDR1 MRHNA and CDR2 SNTAGT. Trimming at V came to 0 bases and at J to 4 bases, leaving 1 base not matched to a gene. This chain's CDR3 is CASSDSGGADTQYF. The CDR3 DNA follows: TGTGCCAGCAGTGACTCGGGAGGGGCAGATACGCAGTATTTT.

The chain combines TRBV6-1 with TRBJ1-5; D not resolved. V was trimmed by 10 bases and J by 1 base, leaving 17 bases between them. Germline loops: CDR1 MNHNS, CDR2 SASEGT. CDR3 length: 15 residues. CDR3 DNA sequence: TGTGCCACCCTTCCAAAATTTGGCAGCAATCAGCCCCAGCATTTT. It translates to CATLPKFGSNQPQHF.

The rearrangement uses TRBV7-6 and TRBJ2-7; weak D call: TRBD1 (6 bases). Germline V gives CDR1 SGHVS, CDR2 FNYEAQ. The CDR3 has 14 residues. The V gene lost 5 bases and the J gene lost 6 bases, with 17 bases spanning the gap. The CDR3 region is CASSPGYRVSEQYF. DNA of the CDR3: TGTGCCAGCAGCCCGGGATACAGGGTGAGCGAGCAGTACTTC. Filled out from reference TRBV7-6 and TRBJ2-7, the complete variable domain reads GAGVSQSPRYKVTKRGQDVALRCDPISGHVSLYWYRQALGQGPEFLTYFNYEAQQDKSGLPNDRFSAERPEGSISTLTIQRTEQRDSAMYRCASSPGYRVSEQYFGPGTRLTVT.

This chain joins TRBV11-3 and TRBJ2-1; tentatively, D is TRBD1 (5 bases). There are 11 residues in the CDR3. Germline loops: CDR1 SGHNT, CDR2 YENEEA. V was trimmed by 2 bases and J by 12 bases, leaving 8 bases between them. For the CDR3, the DNA is TGTGCCAGCAGCTTAAACCAGGGGCAGTTCTTC. This sequence encodes CASSLNQGQFF.

The gene calls are TRBV7-9 and TRBJ2-1; D is perhaps TRBD2 (6 bases). The CDR3 is made up of 13 amino acids. With 1 base removed from V and 9 bases from J, the gap between germline ends came to 10 bases. Germline values: CDR1 SEHNR, CDR2 FQNEAQ (reference sequence). The CDR3 here is CASSLGREFEQFF. As DNA, the CDR3 is TGTGCCAGCAGCTTAGGTCGGGAGTTTGAGCAGTTCTTC.

V and J are TRBV18 and TRBJ1-6; 7 bases align to TRBD1. The V segment lost 0 bases and the J segment 8 bases; nucleotides outside the gene matches: 4. Germline V CDR1 and CDR2: KGHSH, LQKENI. This CDR3 has 15 residues. The CDR3: CASSPPTGSHSPLHF. DNA of the CDR3: TGTGCCAGCTCACCACCGACAGGGAGCCATTCACCCCTCCACTTT. Full variable domain (remainder filled in from reference TRBV18 and TRBJ1-6): NAGVMQNPRHLVRRRGQEARLRCSPMKGHSHVYWYRQLPEEGLKFMVYLQKENIIDESGMPKERFSAEFPKEGPSILRIQQVVRGDSAAYFCASSPPTGSHSPLHFGNGTRLTVT.

The chain recombines TRBV29-1 with TRBJ2-7, with a tentative D call TRBD1 (6 bases). From germline, CDR1 is SQVTM and CDR2 ANQGSEA. The length of the CDR3 is 13 residues. V was shortened by 4 bases and J by 0 bases, with 10 bases between the two germline ends. CDR3 sequence reads: CSVGTVFSYEQYF. CDR3 sequence (DNA): TGCAGCGTTGGGACAGTTTTCTCCTACGAGCAGTACTTC.

This sequence joins TRBV21-1 and TRBJ1-5; no check of the table's D call, TRBD1, against the DNA was made. TRBV21-1 is designated a pseudogene. The CDR3 sequence is 14 residues long. The CDR3 nucleotides read TGTGCCAGCAGCAAAGCGGACAGTTATCAGCCCCAGCATTTT. It translates to CASSKADSYQPQHF.

The chain uses TRBV19 and TRBJ2-2, with unresolved D. This CDR3 has 13 residues. The V gene's germline CDR1 is LNHDA and CDR2 SQIVND (reference sequence). V dropped 4 bases and J dropped 1 base, with 4 bases sitting between them. The CDR3 spells CASSNWNTGELFF. The CDR3 region has the DNA TGTGCCAGTAGTAACTGGAACACCGGGGAGCTGTTTTTT.

The chain is built from TRBV11-2 and TRBJ2-7; 8 bases are shared with TRBD1. CDR3 size: 14 residues. Germline-derived CDR1 and CDR2 are SGHAT and FQNNGV. J gave up 3 bases and V 6 bases, and 7 bases lay outside the gene matches. Here the CDR3 DNA reads TGTGCCAGCAGATTATCCGGGACAGGCTACGAGCAGTACTTC. Its translation is CASRLSGTGYEQYF.

This chain joins TRBV14 and TRBJ2-7, with D perhaps TRBD2 (7 bases). The CDR3 has 17 residues. Trimming left V 3 bases short and J 2 bases short, with 20 bases between. CDR1 and CDR2 from the germline V gene are SGHDN and FVKESK. CDR3: CASSHLGAGTNPYEQYF. CDR3 sequence (DNA): TGTGCCAGCAGCCACCTGGGGGCCGGGACTAACCCCTACGAGCAGTACTTC.

The J gene is TRBJ2-7, the V gene TRBV19; the D gene is possibly TRBD1 (5 bases). Germline V gene lookup returns CDR1 LNHDA and CDR2 SQIVND (reference sequence). This CDR3 spans 14 amino acids. Trimming took off 5 bases at V and 2 bases at J, with 13 bases between the two ends. CDR3 sequence reads: CASSQGITTYEQYF. The CDR3, as DNA: TGTGCCAGTAGTCAGGGTATTACGACCTACGAGCAGTACTTC.

The chain couples TRBV11-2 to TRBJ2-7, with 7 bases aligning to TRBD1. The J segment lost 3 bases and the V segment lost 2 bases, leaving 4 bases of the junction unmatched. CDR1 SGHAT and CDR2 FQNNGV come from the germline V gene. The CDR3 is made up of 14 amino acids. CDR3 coding DNA: TGTGCCAGCAGCTTACCGGGACAGATCTACGAGCAGTACTTC. Amino acids: CASSLPGQIYEQYF.

CDR3 protein: CASSRGTGPTEAFF. DNA of the CDR3: TGTGCCAGCAGCAGAGGGACAGGGCCCACTGAAGCTTTCTTT. V usage is TRBV5-5 and J usage is TRBJ1-1; 9 bases are shared with TRBD1. This CDR3 has 14 amino acids. Germline assignment: CDR1 SGHKS and CDR2 YYEKEE (reference sequence). The J segment lost 4 bases and the V segment lost 4 bases, leaving 5 bases of the junction unmatched.

This chain connects TRBV11-3 to TRBJ2-3; 11 bases agree with TRBD2. V lost 5 bases and J lost 4; bases outside the gene matches: 5. The CDR3 is 15 residues long. Per the germline V gene, CDR1 is SGHNT and CDR2 is YENEEA. CDR3 loop: CASSRLAGGPDTQYF. CDR3 DNA sequence: TGTGCCAGCAGCCGCTTAGCGGGAGGGCCAGATACGCAGTATTTT.

The CDR3: CATAPWDRSSYEQYF. The CDR3 nucleotides read TGTGCCACCGCTCCGTGGGACAGAAGCTCCTACGAGCAGTACTTC. V and J are TRBV6-6 and TRBJ2-7, with 7 bases lining up with TRBD1. In germline, CDR1 is MNHNY, CDR2 SVGAGI (reference sequence). The CDR3 runs 15 residues. The V gene end was trimmed by 10 bases and the J gene end by 0 bases; junction bases not matched to a gene: 12.

V and J are TRBV1 and TRBJ1-1; the DNA was not used to check the table's D call, TRBD1. TRBV1 is deemed a pseudogene. The CDR3 has 15 residues. CDR3: CTSSGWGTPNTEAFF. CDR3 DNA: TGCACCAGCAGTGGGTGGGGGACACCAAACACTGAAGCTTTCTTT.

V gene TRBV30 combines with J gene TRBJ1-1; 7 positions match TRBD1. V lost 3 bases and J lost 4; bases outside the gene matches: 11. Germline lookup yields CDR1 GTSNPN and CDR2 SVGIG (reference sequence). CDR3 size: 15 residues. The CDR3 nucleotides read TGTGCCTGGAGAAGCCGGAGGGGGCGTTTCACTGAAGCTTTCTTT. As protein: CAWRSRRGRFTEAFF.

The chain employs TRBV5-1 and TRBJ1-5; D not certain. The germline V gene encodes CDR1 SGHRS and CDR2 YFSETQ. Between the trimmed V and J ends, which lost 4 bases and 1 base, there was a span of 6 bases. This CDR3 is 13 amino acids long. The CDR3 is CASSTGSNQPQHF. The CDR3 bases are TGCGCCAGCAGCACGGGGAGCAATCAGCCCCAGCATTTT.

The V call is TRBV12-5, the J call TRBJ2-3; TRBD2 matches at 10 bases. V lost 1 base to trimming and J lost 0 bases; unmatched junction nucleotides: 1. The CDR3 sequence is 16 residues long. Germline V gives CDR1 LGHNT, CDR2 FRNRAP. The CDR3 spells CASGLASGGSTDTQYF. In DNA, the CDR3 is TGTGCTAGTGGTTTGGCTAGCGGGGGCAGCACAGATACGCAGTATTTT.

V usage is TRBV6-6 and J usage is TRBJ1-4; TRBD1 agrees at 7 bases. This CDR3 has 15 residues. Germline CDR1 is MNHNY and CDR2 is SVGAGI (reference sequence). Losses at the gene ends were 5 bases for V and 5 bases for J; bases not matched to a gene: 8. The CDR3 DNA follows: TGTGCCAGCAGTACCCGGGGGACAGCAAATGAAAAACTGTTTTTT. Protein sequence: CASSTRGTANEKLFF.

This clone has a single count. The chain has TRBV29-1 and TRBJ2-3; 7 nucleotides line up with TRBD2. This CDR3 contains 15 residues. From germline, CDR1 is SQVTM and CDR2 ANQGSEA. Trimming took 1 base from V and 3 from J; bases not matched to a gene: 7. CDR3 sequence: CSVEGHTGGTDTQYF. CDR3 in DNA: TGCAGCGTTGAAGGACATACGGGGGGAACAGATACGCAGTATTTT.

This clone turned up a few times. The chain joins TRBV7-2 to TRBJ2-2; 7 bases are shared with TRBD1. V gave up 1 base and J gave up 7 bases; unmatched junction bases: 6. Germline CDR1 reads SGHTA; CDR2 reads FQGNSA. This CDR3 spans 15 amino acids. The DNA for the CDR3 is TGTGCCAGCAGCTTAGTGCTACAGGGGCTCGGGGAGCTGTTTTTT. This encodes CASSLVLQGLGELFF.

The sample holds one count of this clone. The genes are TRBV9 and TRBJ2-3, with 7 positions matching TRBD1. The CDR3 extends over 15 amino acids. The V and J ends lost 3 bases and 4 bases, in that order; junction bases with no gene match: 8. The germline V gene has CDR1 SGDLS and CDR2 YYNGEE. The CDR3 DNA reads as TGTGCCAGCAGCGCCGACAGGGCTCGGGCAGATACGCAGTATTTT. The encoded protein is CASSADRARADTQYF. Based on the CDR3 plus reference TRBV9 and TRBJ2-3, the full variable domain is DSGVTQTPKHLITATGQRVTLRCSPRSGDLSVYWYQQSLDQGLQFLIQYYNGEERAKGNILERFSAQQFPDLHSELNLSSLELGDSALYFCASSADRARADTQYFGPGTRLTVL.